This T cell receptor (beta chain) stems from a study of CXCR3-negative and CXCR3-positive naive CD8 T cells. Turning to this clonotype: Its specificity is not known.

By phenotype, naive CD8+ T cells were CD45RO-CCR7+CD27+CD95-. The CDR3 has 16 amino acids. The germline V gene encodes CDR1 SGHRS and CDR2 YFSETQ. The study made its TRB cDNA libraries by 5' RACE, adding UMI labels. TCRdb reprocessed the 5' RACE reads; each CDR3 protein has one entry and no DNA is given. The listing contains tens of thousands of distinct CDR3 sequences. The study, taken as a whole, reports: CXCR3-positive naive cells carried more hydrophobic TRB CDR3s than CXCR3-negative ones. Comparably high diversity marked both naive subsets, whereas memory CD8+ cells had much lower diversity.

The J gene is TRBJ2-1, the V gene TRBV5-1; without DNA, the TCRdb call of TRBD2 cannot be checked. Material: naive CXCR3+ CD8+ T cells from blood. The sample's subset: CD45RO-CCR7+CD27+CD95- naive CD8+ T cells expressing CXCR3 (TNR3+). The clonotype was recovered from a human donor in good health. Some clones in this sample may be carry-over from other donors' samples. This CDR3 reads CASSLDGGGPNNEQFF.